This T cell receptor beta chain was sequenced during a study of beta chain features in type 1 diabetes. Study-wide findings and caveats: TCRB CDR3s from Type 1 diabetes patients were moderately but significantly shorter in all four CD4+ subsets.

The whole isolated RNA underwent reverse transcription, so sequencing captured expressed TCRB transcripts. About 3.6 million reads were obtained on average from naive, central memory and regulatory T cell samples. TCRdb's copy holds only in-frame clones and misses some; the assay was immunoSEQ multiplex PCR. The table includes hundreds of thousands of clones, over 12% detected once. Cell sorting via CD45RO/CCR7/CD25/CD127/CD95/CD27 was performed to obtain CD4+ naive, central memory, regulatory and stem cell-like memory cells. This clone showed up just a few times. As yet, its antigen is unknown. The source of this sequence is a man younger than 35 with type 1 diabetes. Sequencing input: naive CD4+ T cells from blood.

The CDR3 DNA reads as TGCAGCGTTTCCCAGGTTCGGGGAAAGGAGACCCAGTACTTC. Its protein is CSVSQVRGKETQYF. The chain couples TRBV29-1 to TRBJ2-5; TRBD2 might be the D (5 bases). The CDR3 is 14 residues long. With 5 bases removed from V and 5 bases from J, the gap between germline ends came to 18 bases. Germline CDR1 SQVTM, CDR2 ANQGSEA.